This T cell receptor beta chain derives from a study of immune characterization of retroperitoneal liposarcoma. The CDR3 has 12 residues. Using its own MiXCR run on the PCR reads, TCRdb lists one record per CDR3 protein. The sample yields some 15,000 distinct CDR3 sequences, over 45% seen once. This receptor was obtained from a female donor with retroperitoneal liposarcoma. The chain links TRBV12-3 or TRBV12-4 to TRBJ2-1, with no clear D. TRBJ2-7 matches the DNA end more closely, so the J call is doubtful. The specimen sequenced was tumor tissue. CDR3 coding DNA: TGTGCCAGCAGTCCCTCCGATTGGGAGCAGTACTTC. Translated: CASSPSDWEQYF.